Listed below are T cell receptor beta chains from one sample, sequenced in a study of blood T cell repertoires in COVID-19. TCRdb's copy holds only in-frame clones and misses some; the assay was immunoSEQ multiplex PCR. Of roughly 300,000 clones in the sample, over 75% were seen once. The sequenced material came from peripheral blood. The source of these receptors is a woman between 45 and 65 years old who had recovered from COVID-19. Each CDR3 is given with its conserved first and last residue. Each record gives: clone size, D gene, V gene, CDR3 length, J gene, CDR3 protein, CDR3 DNA. The D gene is left open where the match is weak. Only some rows state a clone size, as once, few, many or a class for expanded clones.

-	TRBD1	TRBV18	13	TRBJ2-7	CASSDRGLSEQYF	TGTGCCAGCTCCGACAGGGGGCTAAGCGAGCAGTACTTC
-	TRBD2	TRBV28	14	TRBJ2-1	CASRPGLHNNEQFF	TGTGCCAGCAGGCCGGGACTACATAACAATGAGCAGTTCTTC
-	-	TRBV4-3	15	TRBJ2-7	CASSQEFREVYEQYF	TGCGCCAGCAGCCAAGAATTCAGGGAGGTCTACGAGCAGTACTTC
-	-	TRBV12-3/TRBV12-4	13	TRBJ1-2	CASSSVINYGYTF	TGTGCCAGCAGTAGCGTCATAAACTATGGCTACACCTTC
-	TRBD1	TRBV19	16	TRBJ2-2	CASSIRRTGGVGELFF	TGTGCCAGTAGTATCCGCCGAACAGGGGGCGTCGGGGAGCTGTTTTTT
-	-	TRBV7-2	17	TRBJ1-3	CASSLAGGDLSGNTIYF	TGTGCCAGCAGCTTAGCCGGAGGAGATCTCTCGGGAAACACCATATATTTT
-	-	TRBV7-2	13	TRBJ1-4	CASSFSINEKLFF	TGTGCCAGCAGCTTTTCCATTAATGAAAAACTGTTTTTT
-	TRBD1	TRBV30	13	TRBJ1-1	CAWSVQGVAEAFF	TGTGCCTGGAGTGTACAGGGGGTTGCTGAAGCTTTCTTT
once	-	TRBV10-2	13	TRBJ2-7	CASSARDTYEQYF	TGCGCCAGCAGTGCCCGGGACACCTACGAGCAGTACTTC
once	TRBD1	TRBV5-1	14	TRBJ2-2	CASRTGGYTGELFF	TGCGCCAGCAGAACAGGGGGTTACACCGGGGAGCTGTTTTTT
-	-	TRBV27	15	TRBJ2-7	CASSQGSGFTYEQYF	TGTGCCAGCAGTCAGGGGTCGGGGTTCACCTACGAGCAGTACTTC
-	TRBD1	TRBV7-6	16	TRBJ2-2	CASTLEQGWVTGELFF	TGTGCCAGCACCTTAGAACAGGGGTGGGTCACCGGGGAGCTGTTTTTT
-	-	TRBV27	16	TRBJ2-3	CASSQGVSAFKDTQYF	TGTGCCAGCAGTCAAGGCGTCAGCGCCTTTAAAGATACGCAGTATTTT
-	TRBD2	TRBV5-1	15	TRBJ2-7	CASSYSSGSYHEQYF	TGCGCCAGCAGCTACTCTAGCGGGAGCTACCACGAGCAGTACTTC
-	TRBD2	TRBV5-4	17	TRBJ2-7	CASSLGLAGGLSYEQYF	TGTGCCAGCAGCTTGGGACTAGCGGGAGGCTTAAGCTACGAGCAGTACTTC
-	-	TRBV10-3	15	TRBJ1-2	CAIRPQLGELGGYTF	TGTGCCATCAGGCCCCAGTTAGGAGAACTCGGCGGCTACACCTTC
-	-	TRBV6-2/TRBV6-3	18	TRBJ1-1	CASSYSNWGDGMNTEAFF	TGTGCCAGCAGTTACTCGAACTGGGGGGACGGGATGAACACTGAAGCTTTCTTT
-	TRBD2	TRBV28	14	TRBJ2-3	CASIPGGRTDTQYF	TGTGCCAGCATTCCGGGGGGGCGGACAGATACGCAGTATTTT
-	TRBD2	TRBV29-1	15	TRBJ2-5	CSVVIAGGLGETQYF	TGCAGCGTTGTAATAGCGGGGGGGCTGGGGGAGACCCAGTACTTC
-	TRBD1	TRBV6-2/TRBV6-3	15	TRBJ2-7	CASSYSGQGTYEQYF	TGTGCCAGCAGTTACTCTGGACAGGGAACTTACGAGCAGTACTTC
-	TRBD1	TRBV7-2	14	TRBJ2-7	CASSSRGIVFEQYF	TGTGCCAGCAGCTCCAGGGGGATAGTTTTTGAGCAGTACTTC
-	TRBD2	TRBV6-5	15	TRBJ2-3	CASSLSGGNGDTQYF	TGTGCCAGCAGTCTAAGCGGGGGGAATGGAGATACGCAGTATTTT
-	-	TRBV19	15	TRBJ1-3	CASKPGLPSGNTIYF	TGTGCCAGTAAACCGGGACTACCCTCTGGAAACACCATATATTTT
few	TRBD2	TRBV7-2	16	TRBJ2-7	CASSFSPGLASYEQYF	TGTGCCAGCAGCTTTTCTCCGGGACTAGCGTCCTACGAGCAGTACTTC
-	TRBD2	TRBV5-1	15	TRBJ2-7	CASSTTGLAVYEQYF	TGCGCCAGCAGCACTACGGGACTAGCGGTCTACGAGCAGTACTTC
-	TRBD1	TRBV5-6	17	TRBJ2-5	CASSWGPTGNSGETQYF	TGTGCCAGCAGCTGGGGGCCGACAGGGAATTCGGGAGAGACCCAGTACTTC
once	TRBD1	TRBV28	14	TRBJ2-7	CASTPGTGRYEQYF	TGTGCCAGCACCCCGGGGACAGGGAGGTACGAGCAGTACTTC
-	-	TRBV29-1	14	TRBJ2-2	CSVGPEGYTGELFF	TGCAGCGTTGGGCCGGAGGGGTACACCGGGGAGCTGTTTTTT
-	TRBD1	TRBV6-4	13	TRBJ1-6	CASGQGFNSPLHF	TGTGCCAGCGGACAGGGGTTCAATTCACCCCTCCACTTT